Below are 19 T cell receptor beta chains sequenced from a single sample in a study of shared clonotypes between healthy human individuals. CD45RO-negative, CCR7-selected cells formed the naive CD8 fraction, which excluded terminally differentiated effector memory CD45RA+ cells. Assay used: immunoSEQ multiplex PCR; TCRdb lists only in-frame clones, some missing. Of about 2.1 million clones in the sample, approximately 92% are singletons; the top ten hold around 1.7%. Sequenced: naive CD8+ T cells from PBMCs. The receptors come from a man aged 18 to 35 in good health. Some clones in this sample may be carry-over from other donors' samples.

The chain carries TRBV7-9 and TRBJ2-5; TRBD2 might be the D (5 bases). Germline CDR1 is SEHNR and CDR2 is FQNEAQ (reference sequence). The CDR3 runs 13 residues. V was clipped by 4 bases and J by 1 base, with 7 bases between them. CDR3 coding DNA: TGTGCCAGCAGCTCGGGATTCCAAGAGACCCAGTACTTC. As protein: CASSSGFQETQYF.

The V gene is TRBV11-2, the J gene TRBJ2-7, with no clear D. The V and J ends lost 6 bases and 4 bases respectively, with 7 bases between them. Germline-derived CDR1 and CDR2 are SGHAT and FQNNGV. The CDR3 is made up of 11 amino acids. CDR3 in DNA: TGTGCCAGCAGTCGAAGGTACGAGCAGTACTTC. Amino acids: CASSRRYEQYF.

This chain connects TRBV9 to TRBJ2-3, with unresolved D. This CDR3 region has 16 residues. V lost 0 bases and J lost 2, with 13 bases in between. Germline V gene sequence: CDR1 SGDLS, CDR2 YYNGEE. The CDR3 bases are TGTGCCAGCAGCGTAGAGTGGGGTAGCCCCACAGATACGCAGTATTTT. Protein sequence: CASSVEWGSPTDTQYF.

The V call is TRBV25-1, the J call TRBJ1-2, with D unresolved. V was clipped by 6 bases and J by 8 bases, with 16 bases between them. The CDR3 loop spans 13 amino acids. Per the germline V gene, CDR1 is MGHDK and CDR2 is SYGVNS. CDR3 sequence: CASRGPSSRGYTF. The CDR3 bases are TGTGCCAGCAGAGGACCCTCGTCTCGGGGCTACACCTTC.

The CDR3, as DNA: TGTGCCAGCAGCGCGATTGGGACAGGGGTCTATGGCTACACCTTC. Encoded protein: CASSAIGTGVYGYTF. The genes are TRBV28 and TRBJ1-2, with TRBD1 matching over 10 bases. Germline values: CDR1 MDHEN, CDR2 SYDVKM. V lost 6 bases and J lost 4; bases outside the gene matches: 8. CDR3 length: 15 residues.

J is TRBJ1-2 and V is TRBV9, with D possibly TRBD1 on 6 matching bases. V lost 0 bases to trimming and J lost 5 bases, with 14 bases between them. The CDR3 sequence is 15 residues long. Germline V lookup: CDR1 SGDLS, CDR2 YYNGEE. In DNA form, the CDR3 reads TGTGCCAGCAGCGTAGACCCGGGGGCGGTTTATGGCTACACCTTC. Translation gives CASSVDPGAVYGYTF.

The chain couples TRBV28 to TRBJ1-1; TRBD1 agrees at 10 bases. This CDR3 region has 16 residues. Germline values: CDR1 MDHEN, CDR2 SYDVKM. Unmatched junction bases numbered 10, after V lost 5 bases and J lost 4 bases. CDR3 in amino acids: CASSTLEGQGGTEAFF. CDR3 DNA sequence: TGTGCCAGCAGTACCCTAGAAGGACAGGGGGGCACTGAAGCTTTCTTT.

The gene calls are TRBV2 and TRBJ2-1; D is possibly TRBD2 (6 bases). Germline CDR1 reads SNHLY; CDR2 reads FYNNEI. This CDR3 spans 14 amino acids. Trimming cost V 3 bases and J 8 bases, with 14 bases left between them. The CDR3 is CASSDRGSVDEQFF. The CDR3 nucleotides are TGTGCCAGCAGTGATCGGGGGAGCGTCGATGAGCAGTTCTTC.

The chain joins TRBV11-1 to TRBJ2-7; possibly TRBD1 for D (5 bases). Trimming left V 1 base short and J 5 bases short, with 18 bases between. The CDR3 extends over 16 amino acids. Germline V gives CDR1 SGHAT, CDR2 FQDESV (reference sequence). In DNA form, the CDR3 reads TGTGCCAGCAGCTTAGTCCCCCAGGGTAACCCCAACGAGCAGTACTTC. Encoded protein: CASSLVPQGNPNEQYF.

The chain links TRBV6-5 to TRBJ1-1, with no clear D. V was pared by 6 bases and J by 2 bases, with 7 bases between. The length of the CDR3 is 12 residues. Germline CDR1 MNHEY, CDR2 SVGAGI. CDR3 region: CASSLDNTEAFF. DNA for the CDR3: TGTGCCAGCAGCCTGGACAACACTGAAGCTTTCTTT.

This clone was recorded only once. This chain connects TRBV29-1 to TRBJ2-7; D is ambiguous. CDR3 length: 12 residues. The V end was cut by 5 bases, the J end by 3 bases, with 11 bases between. From germline, CDR1 is SQVTM and CDR2 ANQGSEA. CDR3 DNA: TGCAGCGTTAGGGTGGGGTTCTACGAGCAGTACTTC. Residues: CSVRVGFYEQYF.

The V and J genes are TRBV7-3 and TRBJ1-1; D gene uncertain. CDR1 SGHTA and CDR2 FQGTGA come from the germline V gene. The CDR3 has 16 residues. V was pared by 2 bases and J by 3 bases, with 16 bases between. The CDR3 DNA sequence: TGTGCCAGCAGCTTATACGGTCTGAGAGATCACACTGAAGCTTTCTTT. Amino acid sequence: CASSLYGLRDHTEAFF.

The chain has TRBV9 and TRBJ2-7; D is possibly TRBD2 (5 bases). Trimming shortened V by 0 bases and J by 0 bases, and 7 bases separated the two germline ends. CDR1 and CDR2 from the germline V gene are SGDLS and YYNGEE. This CDR3 has 14 amino acids. The CDR3 region is CASSVADFSYEQYF. DNA for the CDR3: TGTGCCAGCAGCGTAGCGGACTTCTCCTACGAGCAGTACTTC.

V is TRBV7-9 and J is TRBJ2-7; D is possibly TRBD1 (5 bases). CDR1 and CDR2 from the germline V gene are SEHNR and FQNEAQ (reference sequence). The V and J ends lost 4 bases and 7 bases respectively, with 11 bases between them. This CDR3 region has 12 residues. This chain's CDR3 is CASSSTSGEQYF. CDR3 DNA: TGTGCCAGCAGCTCTACCTCAGGGGAGCAGTACTTC.

Turning to this clone: The identical CDR3 is also encoded by other nucleotide sequences in the sample. The chain joins TRBV5-1 to TRBJ2-5; D call uncertain. Germline loops: CDR1 SGHRS, CDR2 YFSETQ. CDR3 length equals 13 residues. Trimming took off 0 bases at V and 5 bases at J, with 8 bases between the two ends. For the CDR3, the DNA is TGCGCCAGCAGCTTGGAGTCTGGGGAGACCCAGTACTTC. Its protein product is CASSLESGETQYF.

This clone was counted once. The chain joins TRBV6-1 to TRBJ2-5; 8 nucleotides align to TRBD1. Unmatched junction bases numbered 3, after V lost 6 bases and J lost 3 bases. The CDR3 is 13 amino acids. Looked up from germline, CDR1 is MNHNS and CDR2 is SASEGT. DNA of the CDR3: TGTGCCAGCAGGCCGACAGGGGAAGAGACCCAGTACTTC. Residues: CASRPTGEETQYF.

This chain links TRBV5-4 with TRBJ2-7; possible D gene TRBD2, 6 bases. The V end lost 4 bases, the J end lost 2 bases, and 13 bases lay between the germline ends. The CDR3 runs 14 residues. The germline V gene encodes CDR1 SGHNT and CDR2 YYREEE (reference sequence). The CDR3 loop is CASSRRDSAYEQYF. The CDR3 DNA reads TGTGCCAGCAGCCGCCGGGACTCGGCCTACGAGCAGTACTTC.

The chain joins TRBV10-2 to TRBJ2-1, with TRBD2 matching over 7 bases. The CDR3 extends over 13 amino acids. V lost 6 bases and J lost 8; bases outside the gene matches: 7. Germline V CDR1 and CDR2: WSHSY, SAAADI. The CDR3 sequence is CASRVAGPYEQFF. The DNA for the CDR3 is TGCGCCAGCAGAGTAGCGGGCCCCTATGAGCAGTTCTTC.

The chain carries TRBV9 and TRBJ2-2; TRBD2 aligns across 7 bases. There are 14 residues in the CDR3. The ends lost 4 bases at V and 6 bases at J; junction bases unmatched: 6. Looked up from germline, CDR1 is SGDLS and CDR2 is YYNGEE. The CDR3: CASSSDRGAGELFF. As DNA, the CDR3 is TGTGCCAGCAGCTCCGACCGGGGGGCCGGGGAGCTGTTTTTT.